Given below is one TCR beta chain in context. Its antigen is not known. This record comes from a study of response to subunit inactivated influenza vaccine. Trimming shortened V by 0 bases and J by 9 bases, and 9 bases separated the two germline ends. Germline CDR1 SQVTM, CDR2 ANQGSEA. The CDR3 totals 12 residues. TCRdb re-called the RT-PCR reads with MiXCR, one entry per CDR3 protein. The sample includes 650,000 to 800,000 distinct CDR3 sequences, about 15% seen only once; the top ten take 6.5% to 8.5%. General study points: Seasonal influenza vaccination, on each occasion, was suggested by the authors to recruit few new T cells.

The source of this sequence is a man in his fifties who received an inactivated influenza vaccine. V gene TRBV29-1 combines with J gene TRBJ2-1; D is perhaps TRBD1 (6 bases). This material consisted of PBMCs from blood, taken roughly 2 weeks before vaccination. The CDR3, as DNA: TGCAGCGTTGAAGATCTCAGGGGTGAGCAGTTCTTC. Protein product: CSVEDLRGEQFF.